A few counts support the clone carrying this TCR beta chain. What it binds is unknown. From the 5' RACE reads, TCRdb called clonotypes with MiXCR, one entry per CDR3 protein. This table has hundreds of thousands of distinct CDR3 sequences, approximately 13% appearing once. The sample comes from a study of identical twins. Regarding the study as a whole: Insertion counts were lower in abundant cord blood beta clonotypes, a trend that memory repertoires did not show. Out-of-frame alpha sequences common to twins exhibited an excess of low generation probability.

The J segment lost 0 bases and the V segment lost 3 bases, leaving 2 bases of the junction unmatched. Germline values: CDR1 LNHDA, CDR2 SQIVND (reference sequence). This CDR3 contains 16 residues. This sample was shared with a second study, whose subject was yellow fever vaccine responses in identical twins.

The TCR was taken from a woman under 30 in good health. This chain uses TRBV19 with TRBJ1-5; 10 nucleotides match TRBD1. Specimen: PBMCs. This CDR3 is CASSMGQGNSNQPQHF. The CDR3 DNA reads TGTGCCAGTAGTATGGGACAGGGGAATAGCAATCAGCCCCAGCATTTT.